The 22 T cell receptor beta chains presented below share a single source sample, sequenced in a study of cytomegalovirus exposure and HLA in healthy donors. In the PCR, 60 Vbeta and 13 Jbeta primers were used. Assay used: immunoSEQ multiplex PCR; TCRdb lists only in-frame clones, some missing. The sample has 100,000 to 150,000 clones, 60% to 85% seen once; the top ten hold about 2.6%. The specimen was PBMCs. The source is a middle-aged woman in good health and CMV-seropositive.

The chain combines TRBV10-2 with TRBJ2-7, with 9 bases that match TRBD2. V gave up 4 bases and J gave up 0 bases; unmatched junction bases: 1. The CDR3 loop spans 14 amino acids. Germline assignment: CDR1 WSHSY and CDR2 SAAADI. CDR3 coding DNA: TGCGCCAGCAGTGGTAGCGGGGGCTCCTACGAGCAGTACTTC. Its protein is CASSGSGGSYEQYF.

The chain couples TRBV27 to TRBJ2-1; 9 bases are a match to TRBD2. The germline V gene encodes CDR1 MNHEY and CDR2 SMNVEV (reference sequence). After removal of 4 bases from V and 3 bases from J, the junction contained 4 bases not matched to a gene. The length of the CDR3 is 15 residues. The CDR3 region is CASSSLAGVYNEQFF. The CDR3, as DNA: TGTGCCAGCAGTTCATTAGCGGGAGTCTACAATGAGCAGTTCTTC.

This rearrangement joins TRBV5-1 to TRBJ1-1; TRBD1 aligns across 9 bases. V shed 3 bases, J shed 7 bases, and the junction held 10 bases outside the gene matches. The CDR3 runs 15 residues. Looked up from germline, CDR1 is SGHRS and CDR2 is YFSETQ. Here the CDR3 reads CASSSAFTGGGEAFF. CDR3 nucleotides: TGCGCCAGCAGCTCTGCCTTTACAGGGGGCGGTGAAGCTTTCTTT.

This sequence joins TRBV5-6 and TRBJ2-7; TRBD1 matches at 8 bases. The CDR3 consists of 12 residues. V was pared by 1 base and J by 13 bases, with 7 bases of the junction left unmatched. The germline V gene has CDR1 SGHDT and CDR2 YYEEEE. The CDR3 here is CASSLSRDRLYF. DNA for the CDR3: TGTGCCAGCAGCTTGAGCCGGGACAGGCTATACTTC. Full variable domain (missing parts from reference TRBV5-6 and TRBJ2-7): DAGVTQSPTHLIKTRGQQVTLRCSPKSGHDTVSWYQQALGQGPQFIFQYYEEEERQRGNFPDRFSGHQFPNYSSELNVNALLLGDSALYLCASSLSRDRLYFGPGTRLTVT.

The rearrangement links TRBV12-5 to TRBJ1-2; TRBD1 agrees at 8 bases. The CDR3 is made up of 13 amino acids. The germline V gene encodes CDR1 LGHNT and CDR2 FRNRAP. The V gene end was trimmed by 6 bases and the J gene end by 6 bases; junction bases not matched to a gene: 6. This CDR3 is CASGPTGVNGYTF. CDR3 in DNA: TGTGCTAGTGGGCCGACAGGGGTTAATGGCTACACCTTC.

V is TRBV15 and J is TRBJ2-5; D not certain. Germline V gives CDR1 LNHNV, CDR2 YYDKDF (reference sequence). The CDR3 is 10 residues long. Trimming took 7 bases from V and 3 from J, leaving 3 bases between them. CDR3 in amino acids: CATIEETQYF. In nucleotides, the CDR3 is TGTGCCACCATCGAAGAGACCCAGTACTTC.

This clone was observed once. The chain joins TRBV7-9 to TRBJ1-3, with 10 nucleotides matching TRBD1. The CDR3 is made up of 18 amino acids. Germline CDR1 is SEHNR and CDR2 is FQNEAQ (reference sequence). The junction had 7 bases not matched to a gene; V was cut back by 1 base and J by 1 base. CDR3 bases: TGTGCCAGCAGCTTAGGGCGACAGGGGGCTTTTTCTGGAAACACCATATATTTT. Translated: CASSLGRQGAFSGNTIYF.

The chain recombines TRBV28 with TRBJ1-5; a possible D gene is TRBD1 (6 bases). This CDR3 is built from 14 residues. Trimming removed 6 bases at V and 3 bases at J, with 12 bases between. CDR1 is MDHEN and CDR2 is SYDVKM in the germline V gene. The CDR3 coding sequence is TGTGCCAGCAGGAAGACAGGTAACAATCAGCCCCAGCATTTT. Translation gives CASRKTGNNQPQHF. Combining the CDR3 with reference TRBV28 and TRBJ1-5 gives the whole variable domain DVKVTQSSRYLVKRTGEKVFLECVQDMDHENMFWYRQDPGLGLRLIYFSYDVKMKEKGDIPEGYSVSREKKERFSLILESASTNQTSMYLCASRKTGNNQPQHFGDGTRLSIL.

The chain employs TRBV6-5 and TRBJ2-1, with 8 nucleotides matching TRBD1. The ends lost 4 bases at V and 2 bases at J; junction bases unmatched: 4. CDR1 is MNHEY and CDR2 is SVGAGI in the germline V gene. The CDR3 has 15 residues. CDR3 sequence: CASSSAGGAYNEQFF. CDR3 sequence (DNA): TGTGCCAGCAGTTCCGCAGGGGGCGCCTACAATGAGCAGTTCTTC.

This sequence joins TRBV4-1 and TRBJ1-2; 7 nucleotides line up with TRBD1. Trimming at V came to 0 bases and at J to 0 bases, leaving 7 bases not matched to a gene. There are 17 residues in the CDR3. The V gene's germline CDR1 is MGHRA and CDR2 YSYEKL. The CDR3 coding sequence is TGCGCCAGCAGCCAAGAGGGGGGCAGGGGGACTAACTATGGCTACACCTTC. Translating gives CASSQEGGRGTNYGYTF.

This clone is a singleton in its sample. The chain uses TRBV5-1 and TRBJ2-2, with 8 bases fitting TRBD1. The V and J ends lost 0 bases and 4 bases, in that order; junction bases with no gene match: 5. Germline CDR1 and CDR2: SGHRS and YFSETQ. This CDR3 has 16 residues. CDR3 residues: CASSLEVQGATGELFF. The CDR3 DNA sequence: TGCGCCAGCAGCTTGGAAGTCCAGGGGGCCACCGGGGAGCTGTTTTTT.

The J gene is TRBJ2-1, the V gene TRBV14; 7 nucleotides align to TRBD1. Germline V gene data show CDR1 as SGHDN and CDR2 as FVKESK. The CDR3 length is 15 residues. After removal of 2 bases from V and 11 bases from J, the junction contained 12 bases not matched to a gene. DNA of the CDR3: TGTGCCAGCAGCCAAACAGGGGCCACCCCCATGAAGCAGTTCTTC. It specifies CASSQTGATPMKQFF.

This chain links TRBV19 with TRBJ2-1; D may be TRBD1 (7 bases). Germline V gives CDR1 LNHDA, CDR2 SQIVND (reference sequence). Trimming stripped 6 bases from V and 8 bases from J, with 14 bases between. CDR3 size: 13 residues. The DNA for the CDR3 is TGTGCCAGTAGCGACCAGGGGGGTTATGAGCAGTTCTTC. Translation gives CASSDQGGYEQFF.

The chain combines TRBV5-1 with TRBJ1-1; 7 bases agree with TRBD1. V shed 4 bases and J 1 base; nucleotides not matched to a gene: 7. The CDR3 is 15 amino acids. Germline loops: CDR1 SGHRS, CDR2 YFSETQ. The DNA of the CDR3 is TGCGCCAGCAGCGCCCGACAGGGACAGAACACTGAAGCTTTCTTT. It codes for CASSARQGQNTEAFF.

The V call is TRBV5-1, the J call TRBJ2-7, with 8 positions matching TRBD2. From germline, CDR1 is SGHRS and CDR2 YFSETQ. V shed 7 bases, J shed 5 bases, and the junction held 14 bases outside the gene matches. The CDR3 extends over 15 amino acids. CDR3 nucleotide sequence: TGCGCCAGCGCGTCGGGCGGGGGGCTCCAGGACGAGCAGTACTTC. This encodes CASASGGGLQDEQYF.

The V and J genes are TRBV30 and TRBJ2-3; possibly TRBD1 for D (6 bases). V was shortened by 5 bases and J by 2 bases, with 11 bases between the two germline ends. From germline, CDR1 is GTSNPN and CDR2 SVGIG (reference sequence). This CDR3 is built from 13 residues. The CDR3 bases are TGTGCCTGGGCTAGGACAGCCACAGATACGCAGTATTTT. This sequence encodes CAWARTATDTQYF.

The chain employs TRBV19 and TRBJ1-2; possible D gene TRBD1, 5 bases. V gave up 10 bases and J gave up 6 bases, with 15 bases separating them. This CDR3 spans 12 amino acids. Germline CDR1 and CDR2: LNHDA and SQIVND (reference sequence). The CDR3 DNA reads as TGTGCCACCCAAGTGGGGGGAGATGGCTACACCTTC. It translates to CATQVGGDGYTF. Looking up the rest from reference TRBV19 and TRBJ1-2 gives the full variable domain: DGGITQSPKYLFRKEGQNVTLSCEQNLNHDAMYWYRQDPGQGLRLIYYSQIVNDFQKGDIAEGYSVSREKKESFPLTVTSAQKNPTAFYLCATQVGGDGYTFGSGTRLTVV.

The V gene is TRBV11-3, the J gene TRBJ2-1; 8 bases map to TRBD2. The V segment lost 6 bases and the J segment 3 bases; nucleotides outside the gene matches: 10. Germline lookup yields CDR1 SGHNT and CDR2 YENEEA. This CDR3 is 16 amino acids long. The CDR3 loop is CASSRGAGTSYNEQFF. The DNA of the CDR3 is TGTGCCAGCAGTAGGGGGGCGGGGACTAGCTACAATGAGCAGTTCTTC.

The chain employs TRBV19 and TRBJ1-6; TRBD1 matches 7 bases. The CDR3 is 15 amino acids. The V and J ends lost 4 bases and 6 bases, in that order; junction bases with no gene match: 6. In germline, CDR1 is LNHDA, CDR2 SQIVND (reference sequence). CDR3 sequence reads: CASSKGRDSNSPLHF. CDR3 bases: TGTGCCAGTAGTAAAGGACGGGACAGTAATTCACCCCTCCACTTT. Full variable domain (missing parts from reference TRBV19 and TRBJ1-6): DGGITQSPKYLFRKEGQNVTLSCEQNLNHDAMYWYRQDPGQGLRLIYYSQIVNDFQKGDIAEGYSVSREKKESFPLTVTSAQKNPTAFYLCASSKGRDSNSPLHFGNGTRLTVT.

This clone was seen a handful of times. The V and J genes are TRBV7-9 and TRBJ1-4; a possible D gene is TRBD1 (5 bases). V was cut by 0 bases and J by 8 bases, with 16 bases left in between. Germline V CDR1 and CDR2: SEHNR, FQNEAQ (reference sequence). This CDR3 comprises 16 residues. The CDR3 DNA reads TGTGCCAGCAGCTTAGCGGGGCAGGGCGGCAGGGAAAAACTGTTTTTT. It translates to CASSLAGQGGREKLFF.

The gene calls are TRBV19 and TRBJ2-7; D might be TRBD1 (5 bases). Between the trimmed V and J ends, which lost 3 bases and 4 bases, there was a span of 16 bases. Looked up from germline, CDR1 is LNHDA and CDR2 is SQIVND (reference sequence). The CDR3 spans 15 residues. The CDR3 DNA reads TGTGCCAGTAGTATGGACACCTCCATGTCGTACGAGCAGTACTTC. Translation gives CASSMDTSMSYEQYF. The variable domain in full, with the rest retrieved from reference TRBV19 and TRBJ2-7, is DGGITQSPKYLFRKEGQNVTLSCEQNLNHDAMYWYRQDPGQGLRLIYYSQIVNDFQKGDIAEGYSVSREKKESFPLTVTSAQKNPTAFYLCASSMDTSMSYEQYFGPGTRLTVT.

The chain recombines TRBV19 with TRBJ1-2; the match to TRBD1 covers 8 bases. V shed 7 bases and J 3 bases; nucleotides not matched to a gene: 4. Germline V gives CDR1 LNHDA, CDR2 SQIVND (reference sequence). CDR3 size: 13 residues. CDR3 sequence reads: CASTPDRDYGYTF. The CDR3 nucleotides read TGTGCCAGTACTCCGGACAGGGACTATGGCTACACCTTC. Variable domain in full (rest from reference TRBV19 and TRBJ1-2): DGGITQSPKYLFRKEGQNVTLSCEQNLNHDAMYWYRQDPGQGLRLIYYSQIVNDFQKGDIAEGYSVSREKKESFPLTVTSAQKNPTAFYLCASTPDRDYGYTFGSGTRLTVV.